The sequence of this TCR beta chain was determined in a study of human T cells and chemical hapten exposure. Study-wide results and limits: Clustering by CDR3 similarity yielded significantly more large clusters from expanded TCRs than controls.

Germline V gene data show CDR1 as MNHEY and CDR2 as SVGEGT. V gave up 6 bases and J gave up 1 base; unmatched junction bases: 6. This CDR3 contains 15 residues. Each cDNA molecule in the library carried unique molecular identifiers. Per the study methods: A per-sample median of around 100,000 TCRs was observed, with a range of about 23,224 to 700,000. A single record per CDR3 protein comes from TCRdb applying MiXCR to the RACE reads. The V and J calls follow TCRdb's processing rather than the paper's. This sample has about 40,000 distinct CDR3 sequences, with approximately 3.3% found just once. Regarding time point: patch test 2, 6 weeks after DPC sensitization. The treatment denotes: therapeutic diphenylcyclopropenone sensitization with weekly scalp DPC. This clonotype was detected ten times or more. Its antigen remains unidentified.

The clonotype originates from a middle-aged man with alopecia areata. Some clones in this sample may be carry-over from other donors' samples. The source was whole blood, collected in connection with sensitization to the hapten diphenylcyclopropenone (DPC). This chain uses TRBV6-2 or TRBV6-3 with TRBJ2-1; 7 nucleotides agree with TRBD2. For the CDR3, the DNA is TGTGCCAGCAGCGCACTAGCGCCATCCTACAATGAGCAGTTCTTC. Protein product: CASSALAPSYNEQFF.